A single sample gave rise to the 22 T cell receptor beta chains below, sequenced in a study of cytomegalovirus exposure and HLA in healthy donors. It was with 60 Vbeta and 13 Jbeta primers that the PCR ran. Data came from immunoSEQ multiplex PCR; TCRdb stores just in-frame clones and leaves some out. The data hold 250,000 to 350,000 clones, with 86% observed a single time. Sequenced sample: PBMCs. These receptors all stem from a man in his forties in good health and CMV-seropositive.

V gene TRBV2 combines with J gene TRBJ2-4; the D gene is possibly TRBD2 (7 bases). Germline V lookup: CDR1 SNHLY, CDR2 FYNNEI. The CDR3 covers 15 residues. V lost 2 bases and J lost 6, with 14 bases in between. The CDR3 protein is CASSEFRGAVNIQYF. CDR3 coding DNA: TGTGCCAGCAGTGAATTTCGGGGGGCGGTAAACATTCAGTACTTC. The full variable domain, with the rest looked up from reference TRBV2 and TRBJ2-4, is EPEVTQTPSHQVTQMGQEVILRCVPISNHLYFYWYRQILGQKVEFLVSFYNNEISEKSEIFDDQFSVERPDGSNFTLKIRSTKLEDSAMYFCASSEFRGAVNIQYFGAGTRLSVL.

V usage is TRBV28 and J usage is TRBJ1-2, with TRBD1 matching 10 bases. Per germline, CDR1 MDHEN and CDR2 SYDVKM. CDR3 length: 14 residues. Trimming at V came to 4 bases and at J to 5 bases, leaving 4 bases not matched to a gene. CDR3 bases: TGTGCCAGCAGTTCCTCGGGACAGGGGTATGGCTACACCTTC. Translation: CASSSSGQGYGYTF.

CDR3 DNA sequence: TGTGCCAGCAGCGTAGCGACAGGGGGCTTCAATCAGCCCCAGCATTTT. Amino acid sequence: CASSVATGGFNQPQHF. The J gene is TRBJ1-5, the V gene TRBV5-5, with 10 bases that match TRBD1. Germline V gene sequence: CDR1 SGHKS, CDR2 YYEKEE (reference sequence). After removal of 4 bases from V and 3 bases from J, the junction contained 7 bases not matched to a gene. CDR3 size: 16 residues.

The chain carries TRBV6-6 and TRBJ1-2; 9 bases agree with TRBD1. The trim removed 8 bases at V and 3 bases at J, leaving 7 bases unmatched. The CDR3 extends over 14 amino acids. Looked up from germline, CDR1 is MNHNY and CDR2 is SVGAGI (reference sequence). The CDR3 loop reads CASYTGGGYYGYTF. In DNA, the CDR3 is TGTGCCAGCTACACAGGGGGCGGCTACTATGGCTACACCTTC.

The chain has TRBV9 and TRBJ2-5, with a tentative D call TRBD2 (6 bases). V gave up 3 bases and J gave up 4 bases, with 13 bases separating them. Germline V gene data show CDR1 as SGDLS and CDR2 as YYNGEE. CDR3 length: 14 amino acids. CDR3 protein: CASSAIGTAETQYF. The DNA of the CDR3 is TGTGCCAGCAGCGCGATAGGGACTGCAGAGACCCAGTACTTC.

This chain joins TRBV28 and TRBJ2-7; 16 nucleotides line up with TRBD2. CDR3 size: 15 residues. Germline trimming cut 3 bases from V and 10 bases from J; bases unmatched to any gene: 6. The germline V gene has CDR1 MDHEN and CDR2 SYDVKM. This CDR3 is CASSLGLAGGPGQYF. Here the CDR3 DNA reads TGTGCCAGCAGTTTGGGACTAGCGGGAGGGCCTGGCCAGTACTTC.

The CDR3 DNA reads as TGCAGCGTTGAGGAACAGGGGGAGGGCGCCTACAATGAGCAGTTCTTC. Translating it yields CSVEEQGEGAYNEQFF. The rearrangement uses TRBV29-1 and TRBJ2-1; TRBD1 might be the D (8 bases). CDR1 and CDR2 (germline): SQVTM, ANQGSEA. This CDR3 has 16 residues. Trimming took off 3 bases at V and 2 bases at J, with 17 bases between the two ends.

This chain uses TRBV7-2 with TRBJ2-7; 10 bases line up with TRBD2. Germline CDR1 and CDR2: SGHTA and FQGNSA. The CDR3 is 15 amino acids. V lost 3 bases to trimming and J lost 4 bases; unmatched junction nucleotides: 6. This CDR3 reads CASSFRTSGEYEQYF. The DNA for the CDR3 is TGTGCCAGCAGCTTCCGGACTAGCGGTGAATACGAGCAGTACTTC.

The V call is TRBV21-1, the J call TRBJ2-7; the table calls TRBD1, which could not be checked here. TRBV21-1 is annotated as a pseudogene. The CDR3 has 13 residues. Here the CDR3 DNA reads TGTGCCAGCAGCAAAGACAGGGGCTACGAGCAGTACTTC. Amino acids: CASSKDRGYEQYF.

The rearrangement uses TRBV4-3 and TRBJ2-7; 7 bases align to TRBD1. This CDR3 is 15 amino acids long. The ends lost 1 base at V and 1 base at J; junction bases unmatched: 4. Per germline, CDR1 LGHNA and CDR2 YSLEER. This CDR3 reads CASSQVATGSYEQYF. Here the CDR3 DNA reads TGCGCCAGCAGCCAAGTTGCGACAGGGTCCTACGAGCAGTACTTC.

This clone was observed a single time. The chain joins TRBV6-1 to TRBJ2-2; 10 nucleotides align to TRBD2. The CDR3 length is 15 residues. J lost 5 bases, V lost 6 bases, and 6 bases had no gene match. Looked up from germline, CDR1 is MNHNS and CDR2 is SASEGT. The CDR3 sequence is CASRDLAGVTGELFF. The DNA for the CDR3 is TGTGCCAGCAGGGACCTAGCGGGAGTTACCGGGGAGCTGTTTTTT.

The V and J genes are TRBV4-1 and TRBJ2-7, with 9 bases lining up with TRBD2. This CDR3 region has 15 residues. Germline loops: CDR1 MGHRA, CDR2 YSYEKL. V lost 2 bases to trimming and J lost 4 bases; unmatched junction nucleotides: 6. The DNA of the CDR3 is TGCGCCAGCAGCCAAACGGGACTAGCAGCATACGAGCAGTACTTC. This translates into CASSQTGLAAYEQYF.

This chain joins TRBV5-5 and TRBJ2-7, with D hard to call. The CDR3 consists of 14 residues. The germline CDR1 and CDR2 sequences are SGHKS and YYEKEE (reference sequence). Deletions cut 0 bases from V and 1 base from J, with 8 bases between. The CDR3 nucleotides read TGTGCCAGCAGCTTGGGGTTCGGGTCCTACGAGCAGTACTTC. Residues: CASSLGFGSYEQYF.

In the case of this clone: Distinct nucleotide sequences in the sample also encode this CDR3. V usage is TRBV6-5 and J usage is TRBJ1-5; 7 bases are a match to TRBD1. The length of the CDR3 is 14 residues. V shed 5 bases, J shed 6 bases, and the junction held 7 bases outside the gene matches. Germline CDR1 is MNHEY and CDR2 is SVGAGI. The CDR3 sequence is CASSPDRASQPQHF. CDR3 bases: TGTGCCAGCAGTCCCGACAGGGCCAGTCAGCCCCAGCATTTT.

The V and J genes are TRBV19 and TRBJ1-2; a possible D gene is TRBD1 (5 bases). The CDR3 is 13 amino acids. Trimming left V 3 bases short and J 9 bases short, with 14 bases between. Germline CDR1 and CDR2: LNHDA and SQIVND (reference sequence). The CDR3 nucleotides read TGTGCCAGTAGTATTGTTTATGGGGCAAGCTACACCTTC. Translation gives CASSIVYGASYTF. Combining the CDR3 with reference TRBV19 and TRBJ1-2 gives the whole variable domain DGGITQSPKYLFRKEGQNVTLSCEQNLNHDAMYWYRQDPGQGLRLIYYSQIVNDFQKGDIAEGYSVSREKKESFPLTVTSAQKNPTAFYLCASSIVYGASYTFGSGTRLTVV.

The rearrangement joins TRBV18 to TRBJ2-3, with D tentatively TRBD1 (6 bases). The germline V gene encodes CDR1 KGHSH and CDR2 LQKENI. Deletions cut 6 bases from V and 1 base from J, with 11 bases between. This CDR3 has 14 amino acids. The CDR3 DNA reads TGTGCCAGCTCCCTGGGACACCGCACAGATACGCAGTATTTT. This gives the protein CASSLGHRTDTQYF.

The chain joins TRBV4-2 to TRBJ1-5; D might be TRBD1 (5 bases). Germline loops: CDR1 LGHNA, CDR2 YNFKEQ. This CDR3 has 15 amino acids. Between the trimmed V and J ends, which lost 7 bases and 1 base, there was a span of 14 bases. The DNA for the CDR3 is TGTGCCAGCACCCGGGACTTGCAGAGCAATCAGCCCCAGCATTTT. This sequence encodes CASTRDLQSNQPQHF.

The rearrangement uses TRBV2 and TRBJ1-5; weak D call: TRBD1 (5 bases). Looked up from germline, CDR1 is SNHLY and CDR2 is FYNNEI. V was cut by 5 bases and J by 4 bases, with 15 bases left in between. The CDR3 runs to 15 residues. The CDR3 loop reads CASSRGQGGNQPQHF. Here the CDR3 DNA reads TGTGCCAGCAGTCGGGGCCAGGGAGGAAATCAGCCCCAGCATTTT.

The CDR3 reads CASSPKMGLGASGANVLTF. The CDR3, as DNA: TGCGCCAGCAGCCCAAAGATGGGACTCGGGGCCTCTGGGGCCAACGTCCTGACTTTC. V is TRBV4-3 and J is TRBJ2-6, with D maybe TRBD2 (6 bases). The V gene lost 4 bases and the J gene lost 0 bases, with 19 bases spanning the gap. Per germline, CDR1 LGHNA and CDR2 YSLEER. The CDR3 contains 19 residues.

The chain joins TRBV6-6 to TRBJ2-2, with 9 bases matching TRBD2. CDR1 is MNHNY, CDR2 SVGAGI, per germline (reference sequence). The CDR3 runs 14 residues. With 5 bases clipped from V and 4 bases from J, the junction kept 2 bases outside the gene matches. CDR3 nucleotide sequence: TGTGCCAGCAGTGTAGCGGGAGCCACCGGGGAGCTGTTTTTT. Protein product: CASSVAGATGELFF.

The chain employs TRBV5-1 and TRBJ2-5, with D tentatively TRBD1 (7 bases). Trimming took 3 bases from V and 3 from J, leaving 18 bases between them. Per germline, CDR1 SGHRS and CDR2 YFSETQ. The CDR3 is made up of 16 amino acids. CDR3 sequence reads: CASSWTGGGGKETQYF. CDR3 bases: TGCGCCAGCAGCTGGACAGGAGGGGGCGGAAAAGAGACCCAGTACTTC.

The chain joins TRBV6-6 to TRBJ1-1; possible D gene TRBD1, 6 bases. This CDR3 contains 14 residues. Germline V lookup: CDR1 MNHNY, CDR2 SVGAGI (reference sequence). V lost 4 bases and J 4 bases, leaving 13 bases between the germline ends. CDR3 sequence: CASSLQGGGTEAFF. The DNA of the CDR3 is TGTGCCAGCAGTTTACAGGGCGGCGGCACTGAAGCTTTCTTT.